The next 6 T cell receptor beta chains were all read from a single sample in a study of cytomegalovirus exposure and HLA in healthy donors. The PCR ran on 60 Vbeta and 13 Jbeta primers. Generated by immunoSEQ multiplex PCR, the TCRdb table keeps only in-frame clones and is missing some. The table shows 85,000 to 90,000 clones, with 75% to 90% occurring only once. Material: PBMCs. Receptor source: a man aged 18-30 years in good health and CMV-seronegative.

For the CDR3, the DNA is TGTGCCAGCAGCTTAGGTCCGGAGCAGTTCTTC. This gives the protein CASSLGPEQFF. The chain is built from TRBV11-2 and TRBJ2-1; D remains ambiguous. This CDR3 has 11 residues. The V gene's germline CDR1 is SGHAT and CDR2 FQNNGV. The V end was cut by 1 base, the J end by 10 bases, with 5 bases between. The full variable domain, its missing parts supplied by reference TRBV11-2 and TRBJ2-1, is EAGVAQSPRYKIIEKRQSVAFWCNPISGHATLYWYQQILGQGPKLLIQFQNNGVVDDSQLPKDRFSAERLKGVDSTLKIQPAKLEDSAVYLCASSLGPEQFFGPGTRLTVL.

The chain couples TRBV11-2 to TRBJ2-5, with 8 bases that match TRBD2. Near its end, the DNA agrees better with TRBJ2-7, so the J call may be wrong. Germline V gene sequence: CDR1 SGHAT, CDR2 FQNNGV. The CDR3 is made up of 15 amino acids. CDR3 amino acids: CASSLDIAGIGEQYF. CDR3 DNA sequence: TGTGCCAGCAGCTTAGATATAGCGGGAATCGGCGAGCAGTACTTC.

This chain connects TRBV18 to TRBJ2-1, with a tentative D call TRBD1 (5 bases). Trimming left V 3 bases short and J 7 bases short, with 22 bases between. CDR1 KGHSH and CDR2 LQKENI come from the germline V gene. The CDR3 runs 17 residues. The CDR3 sequence is CASSPIRQTGGVNEQFF. CDR3 sequence (DNA): TGTGCCAGCTCACCCATCAGACAGACTGGCGGCGTGAATGAGCAGTTCTTC.

This clone was observed a few times. The V and J genes are TRBV7-3 and TRBJ2-7; a possible D gene is TRBD1 (6 bases). CDR3 length: 18 residues. Germline V lookup: CDR1 SGHTA, CDR2 FQGTGA. Trimming took off 5 bases at V and 1 base at J, with 24 bases between the two ends. The CDR3 bases are TGTGCCAGCAGCCCGAACCGCCCGGACAGTTGGGCATCCTACGAGCAGTACTTC. Its protein product is CASSPNRPDSWASYEQYF. Combining the CDR3 with reference TRBV7-3 and TRBJ2-7 gives the whole variable domain GAGVSQTPSNKVTEKGKYVELRCDPISGHTALYWYRQSLGQGPEFLIYFQGTGAADDSGLPNDRFFAVRPEGSVSTLKIQRTERGDSAVYLCASSPNRPDSWASYEQYFGPGTRLTVT.

This clone was seen only once. The J gene is TRBJ1-3, the V gene TRBV7-2; the D is unclear. The CDR3 extends over 15 amino acids. The V gene's germline CDR1 is SGHTA and CDR2 FQGNSA. With 0 bases removed from V and 1 base from J, the gap between germline ends came to 7 bases. The CDR3 reads CASSLAGVSGNTIYF. As DNA, the CDR3 is TGTGCCAGCAGCTTAGCAGGAGTTTCTGGAAACACCATATATTTT.

This chain connects TRBV7-2 to TRBJ1-3; D is ambiguous. This CDR3 contains 15 residues. V dropped 4 bases and J dropped 0 bases, with 10 bases sitting between them. Germline CDR1 is SGHTA and CDR2 is FQGNSA. CDR3 coding DNA: TGTGCCAGCAGCTCCTATTCTAGCTCTGGAAACACCATATATTTT. It specifies CASSSYSSSGNTIYF.